This T cell receptor beta chain was profiled in a study of T cells after yellow fever vaccination. The study, taken as a whole, reports: Subsequent booster samples again held most clones from primary vaccination (96% CD4, roughly 91% CD8). The CD4 and CD8 compartments had a small share of their clonotypes in common. The bulk population could contribute abundant contaminating clonotypes to FACS-sorted repertoires.

5'RACE template switching added a universal primer site and UMIs to TCR cDNA. Each CDR3 protein gets one entry after TCRdb re-called the 5' RACE reads with MiXCR. Among about 430,000 distinct CDR3 sequences listed, about 17% were seen once. The J segment lost 1 base and the V segment lost 3 bases, leaving 2 bases of the junction unmatched. The CDR3 spans 14 residues. The germline V gene encodes CDR1 SGHAT and CDR2 FQDESV (reference sequence). This clonotype has more than one count but fewer than ten. The antigen is not known. Sequenced here: PBMCs, sampled before the yellow fever booster vaccination. The rearrangement uses TRBV11-1 and TRBJ2-5, with 7 positions matching TRBD1. This receptor was taken from a man aged 18 to 29 who received the YFV17D yellow fever vaccine. CDR3 sequence: CASSLGTVQETQYF. The CDR3 DNA sequence: TGTGCCAGCAGCTTGGGGACAGTCCAAGAGACCCAGTACTTC.